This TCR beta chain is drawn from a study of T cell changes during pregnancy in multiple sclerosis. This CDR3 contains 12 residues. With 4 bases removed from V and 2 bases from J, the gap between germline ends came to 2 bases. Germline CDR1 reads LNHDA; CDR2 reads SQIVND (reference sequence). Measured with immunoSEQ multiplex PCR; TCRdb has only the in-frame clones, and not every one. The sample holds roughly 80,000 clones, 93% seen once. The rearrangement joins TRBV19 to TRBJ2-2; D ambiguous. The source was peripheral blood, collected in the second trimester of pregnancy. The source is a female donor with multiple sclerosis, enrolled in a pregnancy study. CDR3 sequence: CASSTNTGELFF. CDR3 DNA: TGTGCCAGTAGTACAAACACCGGGGAGCTGTTTTTT.